Each of the 5 T cell receptor beta chains below was sequenced from the same sample in a study of T cell responses to AZD1222 COVID-19 vaccine. Assay used: immunoSEQ multiplex PCR; TCRdb lists only in-frame clones, some missing. The repertoire has under 150,000 clones, 92% of them found once; the top ten carry 3% to 4%. Specimen: peripheral blood, collected 28 days after the second AZD1222 dose. These TCRs come from an adult who received the AZD1222 COVID-19 vaccine.

This clone appeared once. This sequence joins TRBV18 and TRBJ1-1; TRBD1 aligns across 7 bases. Germline-derived CDR1 and CDR2 are KGHSH and LQKENI. CDR3 size: 17 residues. V lost 2 bases and J lost 0; bases outside the gene matches: 9. The CDR3 DNA reads TGTGCCAGCTCACCAATGGTCATAGGGGGCTTGAACACTGAAGCTTTCTTT. Translating it yields CASSPMVIGGLNTEAFF.

The V gene is TRBV28, the J gene TRBJ2-2; no clear D gene. The length of the CDR3 is 16 residues. The ends were cut back, 2 bases at V and 6 bases at J, with 16 bases in the middle. Looked up from germline, CDR1 is MDHEN and CDR2 is SYDVKM. CDR3 sequence reads: CASSLRASLHAGELFF. Here the CDR3 DNA reads TGTGCCAGCAGTTTACGGGCGTCACTGCACGCCGGGGAGCTGTTTTTT.

This chain joins TRBV5-6 and TRBJ1-4; no definite D call. V lost 2 bases and J lost 8, with 10 bases in between. Germline V gives CDR1 SGHDT, CDR2 YYEEEE. The CDR3 length is 13 residues. The CDR3 here is CASSFDLPEKLFF. Here the CDR3 DNA reads TGTGCCAGCAGCTTCGACCTACCGGAAAAACTGTTTTTT.

CDR3 in DNA: TGTGCCAGCAGCTTAGGAGGTGCAGGGACTAATCAGCCCCAGCATTTT. Translation: CASSLGGAGTNQPQHF. The V gene is TRBV7-2, the J gene TRBJ1-5; weak D call: TRBD1 (5 bases). The V end lost 1 base, the J end lost 4 bases, and 14 bases lay between the germline ends. Looked up from germline, CDR1 is SGHTA and CDR2 is FQGNSA. The CDR3 spans 16 residues.

As to this clone: The identical CDR3 is also encoded by other nucleotide sequences in the sample. The chain couples TRBV2 to TRBJ2-5; D possibly corresponds to TRBD1 (5 bases). V was cut by 9 bases and J by 3 bases, with 17 bases left in between. Looked up from germline, CDR1 is SNHLY and CDR2 is FYNNEI. CDR3 length: 14 residues. The CDR3 region is CASRWKGMEETQYF. The CDR3 DNA is TGTGCCAGTAGGTGGAAGGGGATGGAAGAGACCCAGTACTTC.